This T cell receptor beta chain was retrieved from a study of patients and donors after allogeneic stem cell transplantation (dated by TCRdb to the early 2020s). Libraries were made using RT-PCR. The run used a NextSeq 550. The public sequencing data were trimmed at Q25 with fastp and processed into clonotypes with MiXCR by TCRdb, which kept only in-frame beta chains. Every entry covers one CDR3 protein and lists the most common genes and DNA from its rows. Here the sample has 20,000 to 25,000 distinct CDR3 sequences; under 30% occur a single time. Of the sample, roughly half falls within the top ten clones. Concerning this clonotype: Its antigen is still unknown. One base away there is no much larger clone; base qualities are not given.

The CDR3 starts with the cysteine, ends with the phenylalanine, and has 14 residues. The retained sequence is limited to the CDR3, 42 bases, with the frame set at the first base. Cut back by 2 bases and 3 bases, the V and J ends lie 10 bases apart. In the germline V gene, CDR1 corresponds to SGHVS and CDR2 to FQNEAQ. This TCR was sampled from a human donor who was either an allogeneic HSCT recipient or a stem cell or donor lymphocyte infusion donor (not recorded which). It is not recorded whose cells these are; they may come from a transplant donor. The rearranged segments are TRBV7-8 and TRBJ2-5; the D region possibly corresponds to TRBD2 (5 bases align). The sample comprised blood, either unsorted or a sorted T cell fraction (not recorded which). The DNA sequence is as follows: TGTGCCAGCAGCTTAAGGAGGCCGGAAGAGACCCAGTACTTC. This codes for CASSLRRPEETQYF. Joined to the reference TRBV7-8 and TRBJ2-5 proteins, this CDR3 gives the full variable domain: GAGVSQSPRYKVAKRGQDVALRCDPISGHVSLFWYQQALGQGPEFLTYFQNEAQLDKSGLPSDRFFAERPEGSVSTLKIQRTQQEDSAVYLCASSLRRPEETQYFGPGTRLLVL.